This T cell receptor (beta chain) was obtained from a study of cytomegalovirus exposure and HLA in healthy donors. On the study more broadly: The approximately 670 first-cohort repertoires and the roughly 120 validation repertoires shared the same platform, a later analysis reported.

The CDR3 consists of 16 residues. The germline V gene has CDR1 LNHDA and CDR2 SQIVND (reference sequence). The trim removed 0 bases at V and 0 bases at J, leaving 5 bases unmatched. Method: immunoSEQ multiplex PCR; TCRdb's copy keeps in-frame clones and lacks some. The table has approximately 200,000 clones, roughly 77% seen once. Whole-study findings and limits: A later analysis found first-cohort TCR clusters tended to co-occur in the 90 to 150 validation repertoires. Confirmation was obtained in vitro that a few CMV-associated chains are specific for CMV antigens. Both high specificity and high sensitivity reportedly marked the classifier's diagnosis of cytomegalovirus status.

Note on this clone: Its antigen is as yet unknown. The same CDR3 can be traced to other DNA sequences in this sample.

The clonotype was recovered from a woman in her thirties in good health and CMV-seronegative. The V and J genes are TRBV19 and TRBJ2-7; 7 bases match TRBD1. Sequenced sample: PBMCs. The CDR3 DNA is TGTGCCAGTAGTATAGATCCGACAGGGAGCTCCTACGAGCAGTACTTC. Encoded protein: CASSIDPTGSSYEQYF.